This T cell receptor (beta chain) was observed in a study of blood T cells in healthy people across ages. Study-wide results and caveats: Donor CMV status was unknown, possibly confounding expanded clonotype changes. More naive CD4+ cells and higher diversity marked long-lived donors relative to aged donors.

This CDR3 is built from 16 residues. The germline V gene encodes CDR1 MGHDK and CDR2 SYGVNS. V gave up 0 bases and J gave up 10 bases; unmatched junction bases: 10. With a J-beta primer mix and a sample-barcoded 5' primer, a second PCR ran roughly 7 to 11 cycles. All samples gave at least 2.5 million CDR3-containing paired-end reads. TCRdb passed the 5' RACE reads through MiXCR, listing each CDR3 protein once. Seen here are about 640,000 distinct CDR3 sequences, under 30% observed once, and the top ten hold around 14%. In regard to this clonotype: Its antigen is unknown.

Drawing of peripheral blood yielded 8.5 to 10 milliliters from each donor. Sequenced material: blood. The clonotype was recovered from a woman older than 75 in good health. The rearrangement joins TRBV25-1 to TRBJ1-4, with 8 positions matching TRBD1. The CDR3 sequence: CASSEYSPGGLGKLFF. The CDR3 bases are TGTGCCAGCAGTGAATATAGCCCAGGGGGCCTTGGAAAACTGTTTTTT.